This T cell receptor (beta chain) is drawn from a study of blood T cells in healthy people across ages. Study-wide points: Strongly correlated with naive T cell percentage was TCR beta diversity. Older individuals had lower TCR beta diversity per million T cells (the decline was roughly linear).

As for this clonotype: What it binds is unknown.

The second PCR ran about 6 to 12 cycles with a sample-barcoded 5' primer and J-beta primers. Carrying 12 random nucleotides, a template-switch adaptor labeled each individual cDNA molecule. TCRdb passed the 5' RACE reads through MiXCR, listing each CDR3 protein once. There are approximately 1.5 million distinct CDR3 sequences in the sample; approximately 32% occur only once, and approximately 10% lies in the top ten. CDR1 is GTSNPN and CDR2 is SVGIG in the germline V gene (reference sequence). Trimming at V came to 2 bases and at J to 5 bases, leaving 5 bases not matched to a gene. This CDR3 spans 13 amino acids.

J is TRBJ1-2 and V is TRBV30, with 7 bases aligning to TRBD1. This clonotype originated in a woman under 40 in good health. Source material: blood. CDR3 protein: CAWSRDSYYGYTF. The CDR3 DNA reads TGTGCCTGGAGTAGGGACAGTTATTATGGCTACACCTTC.